The 9 T cell receptor beta chains below come from one sample, sequenced in a study of OX40 agonist ivuxolimab in advanced cancers. Method: immunoSEQ multiplex PCR; TCRdb's copy keeps in-frame clones and lacks some. The table lists tens of thousands of clones, 83% of them singletons. Material: CD4+ or CD8+ T cells sorted from blood, obtained in a trial of the OX40 agonist ivuxolimab. These receptors originate from an adult with an advanced solid tumor such as melanoma, head and neck, liver or kidney cancer.

This chain links TRBV5-4 with TRBJ2-7, with 7 bases aligning to TRBD2. Germline CDR1 and CDR2: SGHNT and YYREEE (reference sequence). V shed 2 bases and J 0 bases; nucleotides not matched to a gene: 2. The CDR3 covers 14 residues. CDR3 sequence (DNA): TGTGCCAGCAGCTTCGGGGAGGGCTCCTACGAGCAGTACTTC. Residues: CASSFGEGSYEQYF.

The V gene is TRBV7-2, the J gene TRBJ2-7; TRBD2 matches at 9 bases. The germline V gene has CDR1 SGHTA and CDR2 FQGNSA. The CDR3 extends over 15 amino acids. The V and J ends lost 1 base and 3 bases, in that order; junction bases with no gene match: 4. For the CDR3, the DNA is TGTGCCAGCAGCTTAGGAGCTAGCGGGAACTACGAGCAGTACTTC. Translated, it gives CASSLGASGNYEQYF.

The V and J genes are TRBV5-1 and TRBJ2-2; a possible D gene is TRBD1 (5 bases). V was pared by 1 base and J by 4 bases, with 14 bases between. Germline-derived CDR1 and CDR2 are SGHRS and YFSETQ. The CDR3 covers 16 residues. The DNA of the CDR3 is TGCGCCAGCAGCTTGTCCCCCGACAGCTTCACCGGGGAGCTGTTTTTT. It yields the protein CASSLSPDSFTGELFF.

This chain connects TRBV14 to TRBJ2-5, with 10 positions matching TRBD2. J was trimmed by 4 bases and V by 2 bases; bases with no gene match: 10. This CDR3 is 17 amino acids long. CDR1 and CDR2 from the germline V gene are SGHDN and FVKESK. The CDR3 DNA reads TGTGCCAGCAGCCAAACTAGCGGGGCCACCTGGGGAGAGACCCAGTACTTC. Protein sequence: CASSQTSGATWGETQYF.

The V and J genes are TRBV7-9 and TRBJ1-4; 12 bases match TRBD1. The CDR3 consists of 17 residues. From germline, CDR1 is SEHNR and CDR2 FQNEAQ (reference sequence). Trimming removed 3 bases from V and 8 bases from J; junction bases left unmatched: 10. The CDR3, as DNA: TGTGCCAGCAGCTTCGGGACAGGGGGCGCTGGTTGGGAAAAACTGTTTTTT. Translated: CASSFGTGGAGWEKLFF.

The rearrangement joins TRBV5-1 to TRBJ2-5; 8 bases fit TRBD2. Germline V gene lookup returns CDR1 SGHRS and CDR2 YFSETQ. The CDR3 has 15 residues. The J segment lost 5 bases and the V segment lost 4 bases, leaving 10 bases of the junction unmatched. The CDR3 nucleotides read TGCGCCAGCAGCCCACGTCCCGGGGGGGCGGAGACCCAGTACTTC. Its protein product is CASSPRPGGAETQYF.

The chain joins TRBV6-1 to TRBJ2-7; D unclear. This CDR3 is 11 amino acids long. Germline V gene lookup returns CDR1 MNHNS and CDR2 SASEGT. The V and J ends lost 4 bases and 3 bases respectively, with 4 bases between them. CDR3 region: CASSAFYEQYF. The CDR3 nucleotides are TGTGCCAGCAGTGCCTTCTACGAGCAGTACTTC.

The chain couples TRBV6-1 to TRBJ2-7; D might be TRBD1 (7 bases). This CDR3 has 17 residues. CDR1 MNHNS and CDR2 SASEGT come from the germline V gene. The ends were cut back, 3 bases at V and 7 bases at J, with 25 bases in the middle. CDR3: CASSDHLGGGGFKEQYF. As DNA, the CDR3 is TGTGCCAGCAGTGATCACCTTGGAGGGGGCGGATTTAAAGAGCAGTACTTC.

The chain joins TRBV4-2 to TRBJ2-1, with TRBD2 matching over 12 bases. Trimming cost V 1 base and J 4 bases; bases outside gene matches: 5. Germline CDR1 reads LGHNA; CDR2 reads YNFKEQ. This CDR3 region has 17 residues. The CDR3 DNA reads as TGTGCCAGCAGCCAAGTCGCTAGCGGGGGGGCTTACAATGAGCAGTTCTTC. Translating gives CASSQVASGGAYNEQFF.